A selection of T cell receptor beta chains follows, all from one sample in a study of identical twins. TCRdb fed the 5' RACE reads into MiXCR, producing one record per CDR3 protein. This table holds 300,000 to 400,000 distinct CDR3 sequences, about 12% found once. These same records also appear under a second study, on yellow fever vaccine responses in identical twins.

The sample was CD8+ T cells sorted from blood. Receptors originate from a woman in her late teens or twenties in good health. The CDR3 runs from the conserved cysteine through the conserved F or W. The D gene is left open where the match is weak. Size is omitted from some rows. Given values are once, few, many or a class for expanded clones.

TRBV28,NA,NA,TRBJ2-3,CASSFRTLLKGDTQYF,TGTGCCAGCAGTTTCCGGACGTTATTAAAGGGGGATACGCAGTATTTT
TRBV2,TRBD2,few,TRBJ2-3,CASPLESSGFIDTQYF,TGTGCCAGCCCCCTGGAGTCTAGCGGGTTCATAGATACGCAGTATTTT
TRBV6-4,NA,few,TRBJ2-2,CASSDSLDTGELFF,TGTGCCAGCAGTGACTCGCTGGACACCGGGGAGCTGTTTTTT
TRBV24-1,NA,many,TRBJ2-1,CATSDLEDNEQFF,TGTGCCACCAGTGATTTAGAGGACAATGAGCAGTTCTTC
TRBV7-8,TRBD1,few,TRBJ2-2,CASSLEGDRAYAGELFF,TGTGCCAGCAGCTTAGAGGGGGACAGGGCCTATGCCGGGGAGCTGTTTTTT
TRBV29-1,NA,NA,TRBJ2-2,CSVGKLGPNTGELFF,TGCAGCGTTGGTAAGCTTGGACCTAACACCGGGGAGCTGTTTTTT
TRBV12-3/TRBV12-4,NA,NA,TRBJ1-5,CASRAEGGIQPQHF,TGTGCCAGCCGCGCGGAGGGGGGAATTCAGCCCCAGCATTTT
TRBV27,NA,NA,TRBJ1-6,CASSLWGGYNSPLHF,TGTGCCAGCAGTTTATGGGGCGGGTATAATTCACCCCTCCACTTT
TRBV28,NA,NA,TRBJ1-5,CASSFTSLSNQPQHF,TGTGCCAGCAGTTTTACCTCGCTGAGCAATCAGCCCCAGCATTTT
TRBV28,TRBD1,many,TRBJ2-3,CASRETGGDTQYF,TGTGCCAGCAGAGAAACAGGGGGTGATACGCAGTATTTT
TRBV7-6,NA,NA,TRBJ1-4,CASSKGISADEKLFF,TGTGCCAGCAGCAAAGGCATTTCCGCCGATGAAAAACTGTTTTTT
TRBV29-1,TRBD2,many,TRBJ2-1,CSVEMSGSSRNEQFF,TGCAGCGTTGAGATGAGCGGGAGTTCGAGGAATGAGCAGTTCTTC
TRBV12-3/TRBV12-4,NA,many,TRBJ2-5,CASSPTLGTQYF,TGTGCCAGCAGTCCGACATTAGGGACCCAGTACTTC
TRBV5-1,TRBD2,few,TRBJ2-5,CASSPEPGGEETQYF,TGCGCCAGCAGCCCTGAACCGGGGGGGGAAGAGACCCAGTACTTC
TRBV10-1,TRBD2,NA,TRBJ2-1,CASSEAASGGKYNEQFF,TGCGCCAGCAGTGAGGCTGCTAGCGGGGGGAAGTACAATGAGCAGTTCTTC
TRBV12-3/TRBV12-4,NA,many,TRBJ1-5,CASRKNSNQPQHF,TGTGCCAGCAGAAAAAATAGCAATCAGCCCCAGCATTTT
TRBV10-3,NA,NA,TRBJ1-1,CATVKGGRCSSCLNTEAFF,TGTGCCACTGTAAAGGGGGGCCGATGTTCTTCTTGCTTGAACACTGAAGCTTTCTTT
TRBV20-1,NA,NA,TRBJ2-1,CSARDVREQFF,TGCAGTGCTAGAGACGTTCGGGAGCAGTTCTTC
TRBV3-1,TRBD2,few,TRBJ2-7,CASSPGTTYYEQYF,TGTGCCAGCAGCCCCGGGACTACCTACTACGAGCAGTACTTC
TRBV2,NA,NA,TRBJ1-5,CASIRDGGDQPQHF,TGTGCCAGCATCCGGGACGGGGGGGATCAGCCCCAGCATTTT
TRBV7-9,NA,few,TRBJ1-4,CASSFSETNEKLFF,TGTGCCAGCAGCTTCAGTGAAACTAATGAAAAACTGTTTTTT
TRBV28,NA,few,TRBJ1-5,CASSPGVGQPQHF,TGTGCCAGCAGTCCCGGGGTGGGACAGCCCCAGCATTTT
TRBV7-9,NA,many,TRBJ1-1,CASSFLWNTEAFF,TGTGCCAGCAGCTTTCTATGGAACACTGAAGCTTTCTTT
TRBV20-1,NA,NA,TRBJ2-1,CSASGTDHYNEQFF,TGCAGTGCTAGTGGGACCGACCACTACAATGAGCAGTTCTTC
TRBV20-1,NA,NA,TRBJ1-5,CSARRQDYDSNQPQHF,TGCAGTGCTCGTCGACAGGATTACGATAGCAATCAGCCCCAGCATTTT
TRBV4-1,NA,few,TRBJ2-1,CASSQLGLTFF,TGCGCCAGCAGCCAACTGGGGCTCACGTTCTTC
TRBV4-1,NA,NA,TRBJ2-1,CASSQEAGSSYNEQFF,TGCGCCAGCAGCCAAGAGGCGGGGTCATCCTACAATGAGCAGTTCTTC
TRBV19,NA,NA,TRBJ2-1,CASSTDDEEYNEQFF,TGTGCCAGTAGTACCGATGACGAAGAATACAATGAGCAGTTCTTC
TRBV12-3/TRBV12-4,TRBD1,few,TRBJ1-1,CASSPLGQGGTEAFF,TGTGCCAGCAGTCCTCTCGGACAGGGTGGCACTGAAGCTTTCTTT
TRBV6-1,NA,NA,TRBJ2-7,CASHHPSHEQYF,TGTGCCAGCCACCACCCCAGCCACGAGCAGTACTTC
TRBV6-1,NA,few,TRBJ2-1,CASSAMPSYNEQFF,TGTGCCAGCAGTGCTATGCCTTCCTACAATGAGCAGTTCTTC
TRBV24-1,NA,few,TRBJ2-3,CATNPEGTDTQYF,TGTGCCACCAACCCCGAGGGCACAGATACGCAGTATTTT
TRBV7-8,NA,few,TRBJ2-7,CASSPDSRAPYEQYF,TGTGCCAGCAGCCCGGATTCCAGGGCACCCTACGAGCAGTACTTC
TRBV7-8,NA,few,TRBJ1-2,CASSLSGRRDYGYTF,TGTGCCAGCAGCTTATCGGGCCGGAGGGACTATGGCTACACCTTC
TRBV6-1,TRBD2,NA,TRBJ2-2,CASTSKTSGRGAGELFF,TGTGCCAGCACCTCTAAGACTAGCGGGAGAGGGGCCGGGGAGCTGTTTTTT
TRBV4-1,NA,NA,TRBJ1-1,CASSQESGYEAFF,TGCGCCAGCAGCCAAGAATCCGGGTATGAAGCTTTCTTT
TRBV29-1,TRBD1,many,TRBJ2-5,CSVLWDRGGPTQETQYF,TGCAGCGTCCTCTGGGACAGGGGAGGGCCAACCCAAGAGACCCAGTACTTC
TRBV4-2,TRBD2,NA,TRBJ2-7,CASSQELAGDPVYEQYF,TGTGCCAGCAGCCAAGAGCTAGCGGGAGACCCCGTTTACGAGCAGTACTTC
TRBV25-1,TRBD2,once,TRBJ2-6,CASTGGGSGANVLTF,TGTGCCAGCACCGGGGGGGGCTCTGGGGCCAACGTCCTGACTTTC